Listed below are T cell receptor beta chains from one sample, sequenced in a study of T-cell reconstitution after alpha-beta-depleted transplantation in children. TCRdb re-called the PCR reads with MiXCR, one entry per CDR3 protein. The table lists 250,000 to 400,000 distinct CDR3 sequences, around 25% of them singletons. The starting material was PBMCs, mostly from graft donor cells, obtained 180 days after TCRalphabeta/CD19-depleted stem cell transplant. The receptors shown here come from a male patient aged 10 to 17 who had a stem cell transplant for acute lymphoblastic leukemia, so the T cells may come from the graft donor. CDR3s include the opening cysteine and the closing phenylalanine or tryptophan. Each record gives: D gene, J gene, V gene, clone size, CDR3 protein, CDR3 DNA. D genes are given only for firm matches. The listing skips clone size in some rows; elsewhere it reads once, few, many or a size class.

D gene: NA
J gene: TRBJ2-7
V gene: TRBV20-1
clone size: NA
CDR3 protein: CSASEPGYEQYF
CDR3 DNA: TGCAGTGCTAGTGAGCCAGGCTACGAGCAGTACTTC

D gene: NA
J gene: TRBJ1-5
V gene: TRBV4-2
clone size: many
CDR3 protein: CASSLRTNSNQPQHF
CDR3 DNA: TGTGCCAGCAGCCTACGGACAAATAGCAATCAGCCCCAGCATTTT

D gene: NA
J gene: TRBJ2-5
V gene: TRBV7-6
clone size: NA
CDR3 protein: CASSSAEYQETQYF
CDR3 DNA: TGTGCCAGCAGCTCGGCGGAGTACCAAGAGACCCAGTACTTC

D gene: NA
J gene: TRBJ1-6
V gene: TRBV19
clone size: NA
CDR3 protein: CASWGRDSPLHF
CDR3 DNA: TGTGCCAGTTGGGGCAGAGATTCACCCCTCCACTTT

D gene: TRBD2
J gene: TRBJ2-1
V gene: TRBV5-1
clone size: NA
CDR3 protein: CASSLASSGVQQFF
CDR3 DNA: TGCGCCAGCAGCTTGGCGTCTAGCGGGGTGCAGCAGTTCTTC

D gene: TRBD2
J gene: TRBJ2-1
V gene: TRBV28
clone size: few
CDR3 protein: CASSLGLAGASSYNEQFF
CDR3 DNA: TGTGCCAGCAGTTTAGGGCTAGCGGGGGCGAGCTCCTACAATGAGCAGTTCTTC

D gene: NA
J gene: TRBJ2-3
V gene: TRBV20-1
clone size: NA
CDR3 protein: CSDSRSMF
CDR3 DNA: TGCAGTGATTCCCGGAGCATGTTT

D gene: NA
J gene: TRBJ2-1
V gene: TRBV5-5
clone size: many
CDR3 protein: CASSAGLNYNEQFF
CDR3 DNA: TGTGCCAGCAGCGCGGGACTTAACTACAATGAGCAGTTCTTC

D gene: NA
J gene: TRBJ1-1
V gene: TRBV7-9
clone size: NA
CDR3 protein: CASSNRDKNTEAFF
CDR3 DNA: TGTGCCAGCAGCAACCGGGACAAAAACACTGAAGCTTTCTTT

D gene: NA
J gene: TRBJ2-4
V gene: TRBV27
clone size: NA
CDR3 protein: CASRPGTTAKNIQYF
CDR3 DNA: TGTGCCAGCAGGCCCGGGACAACAGCCAAAAACATTCAGTACTTC

D gene: TRBD1
J gene: TRBJ2-4
V gene: TRBV6-1
clone size: NA
CDR3 protein: CASKSLGTGRSIQYF
CDR3 DNA: TGTGCCAGCAAATCATTGGGGACAGGCAGGAGCATTCAGTACTTC

D gene: NA
J gene: TRBJ2-1
V gene: TRBV5-1
clone size: few
CDR3 protein: CASSWTDSQRGYNEQFF
CDR3 DNA: TGCGCCAGCAGCTGGACCGACAGCCAAAGGGGGTACAATGAGCAGTTCTTC

D gene: NA
J gene: TRBJ2-1
V gene: TRBV24-1
clone size: NA
CDR3 protein: CATSDLHVGGDRYNEQFF
CDR3 DNA: TGTGCCACCAGTGATTTGCATGTTGGGGGAGACCGTTACAATGAGCAGTTCTTC

D gene: NA
J gene: TRBJ2-1
V gene: TRBV9
clone size: NA
CDR3 protein: CASSARDPANEQFF
CDR3 DNA: TGTGCCAGCAGCGCCCGGGACCCGGCGAATGAGCAGTTCTTC

D gene: TRBD2
J gene: TRBJ2-5
V gene: TRBV27
clone size: NA
CDR3 protein: CASSSPGLQETQYF
CDR3 DNA: TGTGCCAGCAGTTCGCCGGGACTACAGGAGACCCAGTACTTC

D gene: TRBD1
J gene: TRBJ2-7
V gene: TRBV7-3
clone size: NA
CDR3 protein: CASSLLGTENEQYF
CDR3 DNA: TGTGCCAGCAGCCTCCTAGGGACAGAGAACGAGCAGTACTTC

D gene: NA
J gene: TRBJ2-7
V gene: TRBV20-1
clone size: NA
CDR3 protein: CSASPNRATYEQYF
CDR3 DNA: TGCAGTGCTAGCCCGAACAGGGCCACCTACGAGCAGTACTTC

D gene: NA
J gene: TRBJ2-3
V gene: TRBV5-1
clone size: NA
CDR3 protein: CASSLENGGGDTQYF
CDR3 DNA: TGCGCCAGCAGCTTGGAGAACGGGGGAGGCGATACGCAGTATTTT

D gene: TRBD2
J gene: TRBJ2-1
V gene: TRBV6-5
clone size: NA
CDR3 protein: CASSYSRLAGYYNEQFF
CDR3 DNA: TGTGCCAGCAGTTACTCGAGACTAGCGGGATACTACAATGAGCAGTTCTTC

D gene: NA
J gene: TRBJ1-5
V gene: TRBV7-9
clone size: once
CDR3 protein: CASSFGFRGEQPQHF
CDR3 DNA: TGTGCCAGCAGCTTTGGTTTTAGGGGCGAACAGCCCCAGCATTTT

D gene: NA
J gene: TRBJ2-7
V gene: TRBV11-2
clone size: NA
CDR3 protein: CASSPTGTETYEQYF
CDR3 DNA: TGTGCCAGCAGCCCTACCGGGACGGAAACCTACGAGCAGTACTTC

D gene: NA
J gene: TRBJ2-1
V gene: TRBV30
clone size: few
CDR3 protein: CAWSVGRILDEQFF
CDR3 DNA: TGTGCCTGGAGTGTAGGTAGAATCCTCGATGAGCAGTTCTTC

D gene: TRBD2
J gene: TRBJ2-1
V gene: TRBV13
clone size: few
CDR3 protein: CASSLAASGRDPYNEQFF
CDR3 DNA: TGTGCCAGCAGCTTAGCGGCTAGCGGGAGGGACCCCTACAATGAGCAGTTCTTC

D gene: NA
J gene: TRBJ2-7
V gene: TRBV7-2
clone size: few
CDR3 protein: CASSPFGGGGEQYF
CDR3 DNA: TGTGCCAGCAGCCCCTTTGGGGGAGGCGGCGAGCAGTACTTC

D gene: NA
J gene: TRBJ2-7
V gene: TRBV7-9
clone size: NA
CDR3 protein: CASSSEGGYEQYF
CDR3 DNA: TGTGCCAGCAGCTCCGAGGGCGGGTACGAGCAGTACTTC

D gene: TRBD1
J gene: TRBJ2-2
V gene: TRBV2
clone size: few
CDR3 protein: CASRTGAGELFF
CDR3 DNA: TGTGCCAGCAGGACAGGGGCCGGGGAGCTGTTTTTT

D gene: TRBD2
J gene: TRBJ2-1
V gene: TRBV5-1
clone size: many
CDR3 protein: CASSLVREGYNEQFF
CDR3 DNA: TGCGCCAGCAGCTTGGTCCGGGAGGGTTACAATGAGCAGTTCTTC

D gene: NA
J gene: TRBJ2-5
V gene: TRBV7-2
clone size: few
CDR3 protein: CASTRDREETQYF
CDR3 DNA: TGTGCCAGCACCCGAGACCGGGAAGAGACCCAGTACTTC

D gene: NA
J gene: TRBJ2-3
V gene: TRBV11-2
clone size: NA
CDR3 protein: CASSLGSAQYF
CDR3 DNA: TGTGCCAGCAGCTTAGGTTCGGCGCAGTATTTT

D gene: NA
J gene: TRBJ2-7
V gene: TRBV5-1
clone size: many
CDR3 protein: CASSFGLTYEQYF
CDR3 DNA: TGCGCCAGCAGCTTTGGGCTAACCTACGAGCAGTACTTC

D gene: TRBD1
J gene: TRBJ2-7
V gene: TRBV29-1
clone size: NA
CDR3 protein: CSVTGTASYEQYF
CDR3 DNA: TGCAGCGTTACCGGGACAGCTTCATACGAGCAGTACTTC